Included here is one T cell receptor (beta chain) sequence, with context. The germline V gene has CDR1 LNHDA and CDR2 SQIVND (reference sequence). The V segment lost 1 base and the J segment 8 bases; nucleotides outside the gene matches: 8. The CDR3 totals 16 residues. This record comes from a study of low-dose radiotherapy and immunotherapy resistance in tumors. Study in general: Intravenous administration to patients comprised nivolumab at 240 mg every two weeks and ipilimumab at 1 mg/kg every six weeks.

The time point denotes: after trial treatment. Sample treatment: LDRT plus nivolumab, ipilimumab, low-dose cyclophosphamide and aspirin (RACIN trial). The PCR that amplified TCRs ran for about 18 cycles, relying on a constant-region primer and a V-primer adapter. One entry per CDR3 protein, called by TCRdb with MiXCR from the reads. This table has some 53,000 distinct CDR3 sequences, approximately 33% appearing once. The sequence came from a male donor with rectosigmoid adenocarcinoma. This rearrangement joins TRBV19 to TRBJ2-1, with TRBD2 identical over 10 bases. The sample here was PBMCs, taken after low-dose radiotherapy plus immunotherapy. The CDR3 DNA is TGTGCCAGTAGTATAGGTAATAGCGGGGGGAGTGATGAGCAGTTCTTC. Translating gives CASSIGNSGGSDEQFF.